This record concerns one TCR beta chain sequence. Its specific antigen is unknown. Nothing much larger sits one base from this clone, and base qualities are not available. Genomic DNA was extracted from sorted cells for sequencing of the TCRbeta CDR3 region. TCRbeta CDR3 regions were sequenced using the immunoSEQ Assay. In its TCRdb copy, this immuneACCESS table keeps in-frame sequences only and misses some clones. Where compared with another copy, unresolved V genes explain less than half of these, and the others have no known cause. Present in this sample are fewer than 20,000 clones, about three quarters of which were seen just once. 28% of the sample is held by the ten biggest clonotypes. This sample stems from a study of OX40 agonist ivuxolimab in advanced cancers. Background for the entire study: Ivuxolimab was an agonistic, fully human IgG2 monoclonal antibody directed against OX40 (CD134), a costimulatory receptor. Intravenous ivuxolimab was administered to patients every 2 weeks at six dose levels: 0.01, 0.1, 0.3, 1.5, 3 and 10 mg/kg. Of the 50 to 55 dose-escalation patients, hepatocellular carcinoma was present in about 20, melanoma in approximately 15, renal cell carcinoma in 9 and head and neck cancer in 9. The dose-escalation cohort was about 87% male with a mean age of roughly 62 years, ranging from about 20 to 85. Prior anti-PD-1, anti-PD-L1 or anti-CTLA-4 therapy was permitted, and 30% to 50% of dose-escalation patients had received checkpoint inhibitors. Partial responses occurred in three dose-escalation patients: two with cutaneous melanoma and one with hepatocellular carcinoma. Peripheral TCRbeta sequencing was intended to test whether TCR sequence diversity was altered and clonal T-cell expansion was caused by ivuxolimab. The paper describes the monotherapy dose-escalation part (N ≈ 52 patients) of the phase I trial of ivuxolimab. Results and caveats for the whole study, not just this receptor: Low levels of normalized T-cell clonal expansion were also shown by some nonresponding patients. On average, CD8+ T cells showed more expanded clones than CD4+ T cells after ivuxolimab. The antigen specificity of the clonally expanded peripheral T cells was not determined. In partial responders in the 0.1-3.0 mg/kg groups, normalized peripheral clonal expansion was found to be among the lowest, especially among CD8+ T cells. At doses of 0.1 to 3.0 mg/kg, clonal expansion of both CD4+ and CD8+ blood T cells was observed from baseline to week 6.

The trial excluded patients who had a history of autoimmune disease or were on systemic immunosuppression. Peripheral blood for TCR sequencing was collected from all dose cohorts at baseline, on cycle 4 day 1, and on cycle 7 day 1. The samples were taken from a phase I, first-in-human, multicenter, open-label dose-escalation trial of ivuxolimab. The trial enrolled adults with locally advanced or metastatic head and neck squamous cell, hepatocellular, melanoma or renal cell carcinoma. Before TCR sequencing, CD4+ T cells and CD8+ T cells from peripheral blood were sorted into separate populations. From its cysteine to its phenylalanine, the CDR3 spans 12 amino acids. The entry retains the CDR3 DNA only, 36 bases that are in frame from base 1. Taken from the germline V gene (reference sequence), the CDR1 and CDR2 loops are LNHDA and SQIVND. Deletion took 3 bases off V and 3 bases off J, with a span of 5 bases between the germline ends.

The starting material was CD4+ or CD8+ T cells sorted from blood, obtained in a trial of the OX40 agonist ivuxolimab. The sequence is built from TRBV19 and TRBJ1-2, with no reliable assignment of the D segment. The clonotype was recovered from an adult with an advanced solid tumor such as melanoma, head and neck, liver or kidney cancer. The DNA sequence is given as TGTGCCAGTAGTATGCACTACTATGGCTACACCTTC. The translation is CASSMHYYGYTF.